What follows are 3 T cell receptor beta chains derived from one specimen sequenced in a study of CD4 T cells in relation to SARS-CoV-2 and coronaviruses. Before the COVID-19 pandemic, during about 2011-2019, CD4+ T cells were taken from unexposed donors. After less than 11 days of culture, CD4+ T cells were isolated. Their antigen targets remain unknown. This table comes from immunoSEQ multiplex PCR, and its TCRdb copy is limited to in-frame clones, with some not included. This sample yields fewer than 20,000 clones, of which around four fifths are seen a single time; about two fifths belongs to the top ten. The sample taken for sequencing was CD4+ T cells from PBMCs, cultured in vitro. Receptor source: a human donor in good health.

The DNA for the CDR3 is TGTGCCAGCAGTTTATCGGGGCGGGGGGAACTGTTTTTT. Its translation is CASSLSGRGELFF. The chain joins TRBV27 to TRBJ1-4, with TRBD1 as a possible D gene (5 bases). Trimming cost V 0 bases and J 12 bases, with 11 bases left between them. Germline lookup yields CDR1 MNHEY and CDR2 SMNVEV (reference sequence). The CDR3 length is 13 residues.

The chain couples TRBV25-1 to TRBJ1-1; D is ambiguous. This CDR3 comprises 12 residues. The V end lost 0 bases, the J end lost 8 bases, and 7 bases lay between the germline ends. Germline loops: CDR1 MGHDK, CDR2 SYGVNS. In DNA form, the CDR3 reads TGTGCCAGCAGTGAATACGGGAACGAAGCTTTCTTT. Protein product: CASSEYGNEAFF. Complete variable domain (other parts from reference TRBV25-1 and TRBJ1-1): EADIYQTPRYLVIGTGKKITLECSQTMGHDKMYWYQQDPGMELHLIHYSYGVNSTEKGDLSSESTVSRIRTEHFPLTLESARPSHTSQYLCASSEYGNEAFFGQGTRLTVV.

The V and J genes are TRBV5-5 and TRBJ1-6; 8 nucleotides align to TRBD1. CDR1 is SGHKS and CDR2 is YYEKEE in the germline V gene (reference sequence). This CDR3 contains 14 residues. The trim removed 3 bases at V and 8 bases at J, leaving 4 bases unmatched. In DNA form, the CDR3 reads TGTGCCAGCAGCTATGGACAGGGTCATTCACCCCTCCACTTT. Translated: CASSYGQGHSPLHF.